This TCR beta chain was retrieved from a study of shared clonotypes between healthy human individuals. Only in-frame clones appear in the TCRdb table, and some are missing; sequencing was by immunoSEQ multiplex PCR. Here the sample spans roughly 650,000 clones, approximately 96% being singletons. Selected positively for CCR7 and CD45RO-negative, naive CD8 cells excluded terminally differentiated effector memory CD45RA+ cells. This TCR derives from a woman in her twenties or thirties in good health. Sequenced input: naive CD8+ T cells sorted from blood.

The chain's CDR3 is CASSEAKYGGTEAFF. The CDR3 DNA follows: TGTGCCAGCAGTGAAGCGAAATACGGGGGAACTGAAGCTTTCTTT. This chain uses TRBV6-1 with TRBJ1-1; D is perhaps TRBD1 (5 bases). CDR3 length equals 15 residues. Trimming removed 0 bases from V and 5 bases from J, with 13 bases in between. Germline V gene sequence: CDR1 MNHNS, CDR2 SASEGT.